This is a list of T cell receptor beta chains from one sample in a study of blood T cells in healthy people across ages. TCRdb recomputed calls from the 5' RACE reads with MiXCR, one row per CDR3 protein. The table lists roughly 1,700,000 distinct CDR3 sequences, approximately 28% of them singletons. Sequenced material: blood. These receptors were taken from a woman in her twenties or thirties in good health. Each CDR3 is given with its conserved first and last residue. D genes are given only for firm matches. Clone size appears in some rows only: once, few, many, or a class for an expanded clone.

- TRBJ2-3 - TRBV29-1 TGCAGCATTCTAGCGAGCAGCACAGATACGCAGTATTTT CSILASSTDTQYF
TRBD1 TRBJ2-7 few TRBV11-2 TGTGCCAGCAGCTTAATTTTTCCACAGGGGGCGGAAGGATACGAGCAGTACTTC CASSLIFPQGAEGYEQYF
- TRBJ1-4 few TRBV30 TGTGCCTGGACCGACAGTAATGAAAAACTGTTTTTT CAWTDSNEKLFF
TRBD2 TRBJ2-4 - TRBV7-2 TGTGCCAGCAGCTTAAACCTAGCGGGAGGCTATGAGCAGTACTTC CASSLNLAGGYEQYF
- TRBJ2-7 many TRBV27 TGTGCCAGCAGTCCCGCCCGGGGGAGAAGCTCCTACGAGCAGTACTTC CASSPARGRSSYEQYF
- TRBJ2-1 many TRBV11-2 TGTGCCAGCAGCTTAGCGGGAATTGAGCAGTTCTTC CASSLAGIEQFF
- TRBJ1-5 - TRBV11-2 TGTGCCAGCAGCTTAAACGGGGGCCCCAATCAGCCCCAGCATTTT CASSLNGGPNQPQHF
TRBD2 TRBJ2-1 few TRBV12-3/TRBV12-4 TGTGCCAGCAGTTTAAACAGCCTAGCGGGCCGGCCCTACAATGAGCAGTTCTTC CASSLNSLAGRPYNEQFF
TRBD2 TRBJ2-7 many TRBV7-2 TGTGCCAGCAGCTTTGCCAGCGGGGGGGCAGTAAAGCAGTACTTC CASSFASGGAVKQYF
- TRBJ2-3 - TRBV27 TGTGCCAGCGGTCGGGGCCCCGGTGATACGCAGTATTTT CASGRGPGDTQYF
- TRBJ1-3 - TRBV28 TGTGCCAGCAGTTTTCCCCTTAGTGACATATATTTT CASSFPLSDIYF
- TRBJ2-1 many TRBV5-1 TGCGCCAGCAGCTTGGCGGATGACTACAATGAGCAGTTCTTC CASSLADDYNEQFF
TRBD2 TRBJ2-1 few TRBV4-3 TGCGCCAGCAGCCAAGATGGCCTAGCGGGAACTGAGCAGTTCTTC CASSQDGLAGTEQFF
TRBD1 TRBJ2-7 few TRBV20-1 TGCAGTGTCCCGACAGGGGGGGACGAGCAGTACTTC CSVPTGGDEQYF
TRBD1 TRBJ2-6 - TRBV6-2/TRBV6-3 TGTGCCAGCAGACGGACAGGACTCTCTGGGGCCAACGTCCGGACTTTC CASRRTGLSGANVRTF
- TRBJ2-6 - TRBV9 TGTGCCAGCAGCGTAGCTTTAGCGAGCTCTGGGGCCAACGTCCTGACTTTC CASSVALASSGANVLTF
TRBD2 TRBJ2-1 - TRBV5-1 TGCGCCAGCAGCTCTCTAGCGGGGGGTTGGAATGAGCAGTTCTTC CASSSLAGGWNEQFF
- TRBJ2-7 few TRBV6-6 TGTGCCAGCACTCCAAGGGGGGCTGCCTACAATGAGCAGTACTTC CASTPRGAAYNEQYF
- TRBJ1-6 few TRBV30 TGTGCCCTAACGACGGTGGATAATTCACCCCTCCACTTT CALTTVDNSPLHF
- TRBJ2-3 many TRBV29-1 TGCAGCGTTCGCCCGAGGAGCGCGAGGGGAGGTGATACGCAGTATTTT CSVRPRSARGGDTQYF
- TRBJ1-1 - TRBV20-1 TGCAGTGCTAGAGGCGCATCGGGGGCTCCTGAAGCTTTCTTT CSARGASGAPEAFF
TRBD1 TRBJ1-6 many TRBV7-2 TGTGCCAGCAGATTCGGACAGGAGAATTCACCCCTCCACTTT CASRFGQENSPLHF
- TRBJ2-6 - TRBV5-1 TGCGCCAGCAGCTGGGGGTTCTCTGGGGCCAACGTCCTGACTTTC CASSWGFSGANVLTF
TRBD2 TRBJ2-1 - TRBV9 TGTGCCAGCAGCGTAGCTAATGGGCGGGGGGGCAATGAGCAGTTCTTC CASSVANGRGGNEQFF
TRBD1 TRBJ1-6 - TRBV15 TGTGCCACCAGCGGAGAGGACAGGAACGGCTCACCCCTCCACTTT CATSGEDRNGSPLHF
- TRBJ1-1 - TRBV4-3 TGCGCCAGCAGCCAAGAGACCTTCCTGGAAGCTTTCTTT CASSQETFLEAFF
- TRBJ2-7 many TRBV5-1 TGCGCCAGCAGCTTGGTCGGAGGGCGAGAGCAGTACTTC CASSLVGGREQYF
- TRBJ1-6 few TRBV6-6 TGTGCCAGCAGAGCGGGGGACGGGGGCCTTCATTCACCCCTCCACTTT CASRAGDGGLHSPLHF
- TRBJ1-2 few TRBV12-3/TRBV12-4 TGTGCCAGCAGTTTGACCAAGCTCTATGGCTACACCTTC CASSLTKLYGYTF
- TRBJ2-2 - TRBV7-3 TGTGCCAGCAGCCCTACGACAGAGACCGGGGAGCTGTTTTTT CASSPTTETGELFF
- TRBJ2-1 - TRBV6-2/TRBV6-3 TGTGCCAGCAGGCGGATCGGGAATGAGCAGTTCTTC CASRRIGNEQFF
- TRBJ2-7 few TRBV2 TGTGCCAGCGTCAGGCTACTTTCCCCCTACGAGCAGTACTTC CASVRLLSPYEQYF
- TRBJ1-6 - TRBV11-2 TGTGCCAGCAGCCCCGCGGACATCGGGAATTCACCCCTCCACTTT CASSPADIGNSPLHF
TRBD2 TRBJ2-5 many TRBV18 TGTGCCAGCTCACCCTTCTCTAGCGGGAACCAAGAGACCCAGTACTTC CASSPFSSGNQETQYF
- TRBJ2-3 few TRBV2 TGTGCCAGCCAACAGGTCGAGACGTTTAGCACAGATACGCAGTATTTT CASQQVETFSTDTQYF
TRBD1 TRBJ2-7 - TRBV6-2/TRBV6-3 TGTGCCAGCAGTTCGACAGGGGGAAAGTACGAGCAGTACTTC CASSSTGGKYEQYF
TRBD1 TRBJ2-1 many TRBV12-3/TRBV12-4 TGTGCCAGCAGTCGGGACAGGGGGATGTCCTACAATGAGCAGTTCTTC CASSRDRGMSYNEQFF
- TRBJ1-5 few TRBV24-1 TGTGCCACCGTCCGGGACAGCAATCAGCCCCAGCATTTT CATVRDSNQPQHF
TRBD2 TRBJ2-7 many TRBV29-1 TGCAGCTTTAAGCGGGGGGCGGACGAGCAGTACTTC CSFKRGADEQYF
- TRBJ2-7 many TRBV5-1 TGCGCCAGCAGTCCGGACTTCGGGGGCTCCGAGCAGTACTTC CASSPDFGGSEQYF
- TRBJ2-7 - TRBV6-5 TGTGCCAGCAGAACCCTTGCGGGGGCTTCCTACGAGCAGTACTTC CASRTLAGASYEQYF
- TRBJ2-2 few TRBV6-2/TRBV6-3 TGTGCCAGCATCGAACTCACGACGGGGGAGCTGTTTTTT CASIELTTGELFF
- TRBJ2-5 - TRBV3-1 TGTGCCAGCAGCTACTACGGCAGCCAAGAGACCCAGTACTTC CASSYYGSQETQYF
TRBD1 TRBJ2-5 - TRBV6-4 TGTGCCAGCAGCCCGGGACAGGAGATACATGAGCAGTACTTC CASSPGQEIHEQYF
- TRBJ2-3 few TRBV5-4 TGTGCCAGCAGCTTGGAGGGGGCCCTAGCGGCAGATACGCAGTATTTT CASSLEGALAADTQYF
TRBD1 TRBJ1-2 - TRBV7-9 TGTGCCAGCACCACCCGAGGGACAGACGGCTGCACCTTC CASTTRGTDGCTF
- TRBJ2-3 - TRBV10-3 TGTGCCATCAGTGAGTCACCTAGCAGTACAGATACGCAGTATTTT CAISESPSSTDTQYF
- TRBJ2-3 - TRBV3-1 TGTGCCAGCAGGCCTAGAATCACAGATACGCAGTATTTT CASRPRITDTQYF
- TRBJ1-1 - TRBV2 TGTGCCAGCAATGGGGACCCGGCTGAAGCTTTCTTT CASNGDPAEAFF
- TRBJ2-7 - TRBV7-2 TGTGCCAGCAGCTTAGTCGGGCGGGACAATGAGCAGTACTTC CASSLVGRDNEQYF
- TRBJ2-5 - TRBV11-2 TGTGCCAGCAGCTTACTCGGAGGGCGTCACAATGAGCAGTACTTC CASSLLGGRHNEQYF